These 28 T cell receptor beta chains came from one sample sequenced in a study of T cell changes during pregnancy in multiple sclerosis. Generated by immunoSEQ multiplex PCR, the TCRdb table keeps only in-frame clones and is missing some. The repertoire consists of tens of thousands of clones, with 88% occurring once and the leading ten covering about 7%. Sample: CD8+ T cells from peripheral blood mononuclear cells, taken in the third trimester of pregnancy. The source of these receptors is a female donor with multiple sclerosis, enrolled in a pregnancy study.

The chain employs TRBV9 and TRBJ1-1; D uncertain. The CDR3 has 13 residues. V was pared by 4 bases and J by 0 bases, with 7 bases between. CDR1 and CDR2 (germline): SGDLS, YYNGEE. The CDR3: CASSIGMNTEAFF. The CDR3 bases are TGTGCCAGCAGCATCGGGATGAACACTGAAGCTTTCTTT.

CDR3 in amino acids: CASSPDRVSGTQYF. In nucleotides, the CDR3 is TGTGCCAGCAGTCCAGACAGGGTCTCAGGGACCCAGTACTTC. The chain combines TRBV28 with TRBJ2-5, with TRBD1 matching 7 bases. V was pared by 5 bases and J by 7 bases, with 10 bases of the junction left unmatched. The CDR3 is made up of 14 amino acids. Germline values: CDR1 MDHEN, CDR2 SYDVKM.

The chain carries TRBV13 and TRBJ2-3, with 8 nucleotides matching TRBD2. The CDR3 is made up of 12 amino acids. CDR1 and CDR2 from the germline V gene are PRHDT and FYEKMQ (reference sequence). Losses at the gene ends were 5 bases for V and 9 bases for J; bases not matched to a gene: 4. The CDR3 loop reads CASSPGGGTQYF. In nucleotides, the CDR3 is TGTGCCAGCAGCCCCGGGGGGGGAACGCAGTATTTT.

The chain joins TRBV16 to TRBJ2-5; tentative D call: TRBD1 (6 bases). Per the germline V gene, CDR1 is KGHSY and CDR2 is FQNENV. This CDR3 is built from 13 residues. V shed 5 bases and J shed 4 bases, with 11 bases lying between them. The CDR3 region is CASSGQGRETQYF. DNA for the CDR3: TGTGCCAGCAGCGGGCAGGGGCGAGAGACCCAGTACTTC.

The chain recombines TRBV7-9 with TRBJ1-4; tentative D call: TRBD1 (5 bases). Germline CDR1 and CDR2: SEHNR and FQNEAQ (reference sequence). Trimming pared 5 bases from V and 4 bases from J, leaving 17 bases between. The CDR3 contains 16 residues. In DNA, the CDR3 is TGTGCCAGCAGCCCCTCTAACGGGGGGGTTAATGAAAAACTGTTTTTT. Translation gives CASSPSNGGVNEKLFF.

CDR3 protein: CASSLLEGWEGYTF. Here the CDR3 DNA reads TGTGCCAGCAGTTTGTTAGAGGGATGGGAGGGCTACACCTTC. The rearrangement links TRBV6-5 to TRBJ1-2; the D is unclear. Germline V gene lookup returns CDR1 MNHEY and CDR2 SVGAGI. The length of the CDR3 is 14 residues. With 4 bases removed from V and 8 bases from J, the gap between germline ends came to 17 bases.

This chain connects TRBV29-1 to TRBJ1-1; weak D call: TRBD1 (5 bases). Trimming cost V 5 bases and J 11 bases, with 15 bases left between them. Looked up from germline, CDR1 is SQVTM and CDR2 is ANQGSEA. CDR3 size: 11 residues. The CDR3 DNA reads as TGCAGCGTTCGGCTTGGGGGGGAGGCTTTCTTT. Residues: CSVRLGGEAFF.

The V and J genes are TRBV27 and TRBJ2-7; weak D call: TRBD1 (6 bases). CDR3 length: 15 amino acids. Deletions cut 4 bases from V and 3 bases from J, with 16 bases between. The germline V gene encodes CDR1 MNHEY and CDR2 SMNVEV (reference sequence). CDR3 bases: TGTGCCAGCAGTTCCAAAGACAGGCCCCTCTACGAGCAGTACTTC. Amino acids: CASSSKDRPLYEQYF.

The J gene is TRBJ2-1, the V gene TRBV6-1; 9 bases map to TRBD2. Germline CDR1 MNHNS, CDR2 SASEGT. V shed 5 bases, J shed 7 bases, and the junction held 6 bases outside the gene matches. There are 14 residues in the CDR3. This CDR3 reads CASSLAGAGNEQFF. The CDR3 DNA follows: TGTGCCAGCAGTTTAGCGGGGGCGGGGAATGAGCAGTTCTTC.

The chain's CDR3 is CASSYSGGGTYNEQFF. The CDR3 DNA sequence: TGTGCCAGTAGTTATAGCGGGGGCGGCACCTACAATGAGCAGTTCTTC. The chain employs TRBV19 and TRBJ2-1; 9 nucleotides line up with TRBD2. The CDR3 is 16 amino acids. The V and J ends lost 5 bases and 2 bases, in that order; junction bases with no gene match: 7. Germline CDR1 is LNHDA and CDR2 is SQIVND (reference sequence).

Note on this clone: Other DNA sequences from this sample encode an identical CDR3 as well. V is TRBV7-9 and J is TRBJ1-5, with D hard to call. V lost 6 bases and J 3 bases, leaving 12 bases between the germline ends. CDR1 is SEHNR and CDR2 is FQNEAQ in the germline V gene (reference sequence). CDR3 length equals 14 residues. The CDR3 spells CASSLDGFNQPQHF. The CDR3, as DNA: TGTGCCAGCAGTCTCGACGGGTTCAATCAGCCCCAGCATTTT.

The chain employs TRBV9 and TRBJ2-7; the D gene is possibly TRBD1 (6 bases). The germline CDR1 and CDR2 sequences are SGDLS and YYNGEE. Trimming left V 3 bases short and J 4 bases short, with 8 bases between. CDR3 length: 12 residues. The CDR3 DNA is TGTGCCAGCAGCGACGACAGGTACGAGCAGTACTTC. Protein product: CASSDDRYEQYF.

Written as DNA, the CDR3 is TGTGCCGCTTCCGGGACAGGGTCAGTCGCTGAAGCTTTCTTT. It specifies CAASGTGSVAEAFF. The chain couples TRBV28 to TRBJ1-1, with TRBD1 identical over 9 bases. The V and J ends lost 11 bases and 6 bases, in that order; junction bases with no gene match: 13. This CDR3 is built from 14 residues. Per germline, CDR1 MDHEN and CDR2 SYDVKM.

This clone was observed once. The chain joins TRBV18 to TRBJ2-1; tentatively, D is TRBD1 (6 bases). The germline CDR1 and CDR2 sequences are KGHSH and LQKENI. The CDR3 sequence is 15 residues long. The V and J ends lost 0 bases and 5 bases respectively, with 11 bases between them. In DNA form, the CDR3 reads TGTGCCAGCTCACCACCGCAGGGGACCGACAATGAGCAGTTCTTC. Translation: CASSPPQGTDNEQFF. The complete variable domain, with remaining parts taken from reference TRBV18 and TRBJ2-1, reads NAGVMQNPRHLVRRRGQEARLRCSPMKGHSHVYWYRQLPEEGLKFMVYLQKENIIDESGMPKERFSAEFPKEGPSILRIQQVVRGDSAAYFCASSPPQGTDNEQFFGPGTRLTVL.

The CDR3 sequence: CASSPRGTEAFF. As DNA, the CDR3 is TGTGCCAGCAGTCCCAGGGGAACTGAAGCTTTCTTT. V and J are TRBV27 and TRBJ1-1, with D possibly TRBD1 on 6 matching bases. Trimming shortened V by 5 bases and J by 5 bases, and 9 bases separated the two germline ends. This CDR3 comprises 12 residues. In germline, CDR1 is MNHEY, CDR2 SMNVEV (reference sequence).

The chain carries TRBV5-4 and TRBJ1-2; D is unresolved. CDR3 length equals 13 residues. V lost 4 bases, J lost 4 bases, and 11 bases lay in between. Germline CDR1 is SGHNT and CDR2 is YYREEE (reference sequence). This CDR3 is CASSPRLGYGYTF. The CDR3 DNA sequence: TGTGCCAGCAGCCCCAGACTGGGCTATGGCTACACCTTC. The whole variable domain, remainder taken from reference TRBV5-4 and TRBJ1-2, is ETGVTQSPTHLIKTRGQQVTLRCSSQSGHNTVSWYQQALGQGPQFIFQYYREEENGRGNFPPRFSGLQFPNYSSELNVNALELDDSALYLCASSPRLGYGYTFGSGTRLTVV.

The chain is built from TRBV7-2 and TRBJ1-3; tentatively, D is TRBD1 (5 bases). Germline V gene lookup returns CDR1 SGHTA and CDR2 FQGNSA. The CDR3 has 15 amino acids. Trimming left V 6 bases short and J 0 bases short, with 12 bases between. The CDR3 is CASSRDSSSGNTIYF. The CDR3, as DNA: TGTGCCAGCAGTCGGGACTCCAGCTCTGGAAACACCATATATTTT.

The chain carries TRBV6-5 and TRBJ2-7, with 10 bases lining up with TRBD1. J lost 7 bases, V lost 5 bases, and 8 bases had no gene match. There are 14 residues in the CDR3. The germline V gene encodes CDR1 MNHEY and CDR2 SVGAGI. The CDR3 spells CASSPGTGVGEQYF. The CDR3 nucleotides read TGTGCCAGCAGTCCCGGGACAGGGGTGGGGGAGCAGTACTTC.

This chain connects TRBV9 to TRBJ1-3; TRBD1 agrees at 8 bases. Germline V lookup: CDR1 SGDLS, CDR2 YYNGEE. The CDR3 consists of 15 residues. J was trimmed by 4 bases and V by 1 base; bases with no gene match: 4. The CDR3 protein is CASSVSRGLGNTIYF. Here the CDR3 DNA reads TGTGCCAGCAGCGTATCCAGGGGGCTAGGAAACACCATATATTTT.

The CDR3 loop is CASSIEGSELAFF. The CDR3 DNA reads as TGTGCCAGTAGTATTGAGGGTAGCGAGTTGGCTTTCTTT. The chain joins TRBV19 to TRBJ1-1, with D unresolved. CDR3 length: 13 amino acids. Germline values: CDR1 LNHDA, CDR2 SQIVND (reference sequence). V lost 3 bases to trimming and J lost 11 bases, with 16 bases between them.

The V gene is TRBV30, the J gene TRBJ1-2, with 7 bases lining up with TRBD1. The CDR3 has 13 amino acids. The J segment lost 4 bases and the V segment lost 7 bases, leaving 9 bases of the junction unmatched. Germline assignment: CDR1 GTSNPN and CDR2 SVGIG (reference sequence). CDR3 sequence: CASTLTGVYGYTF. The DNA of the CDR3 is TGTGCCTCCACCCTTACAGGGGTCTATGGCTACACCTTC.

The chain has TRBV2 and TRBJ1-6; D is unclear. V was pared by 3 bases and J by 6 bases, with 18 bases between. This CDR3 region has 17 residues. Germline V CDR1 and CDR2: SNHLY, FYNNEI. The CDR3, as DNA: TGTGCCAGCAGTGACCTTGGACCCCTACGGGGTAATTCACCCCTCCACTTT. Translating it yields CASSDLGPLRGNSPLHF.

V usage is TRBV10-3 and J usage is TRBJ1-1; D call uncertain. The germline V gene encodes CDR1 ENHRY and CDR2 SYGVKD. The CDR3 loop spans 13 amino acids. The V and J ends lost 7 bases and 1 base respectively, with 10 bases between them. This CDR3 reads CAITSRANTEAFF. CDR3 coding DNA: TGTGCCATCACAAGTCGAGCGAACACTGAAGCTTTCTTT.

Here the CDR3 reads CASSLEARGRGQYF. Here the CDR3 DNA reads TGTGCCAGCAGCTTAGAAGCCAGGGGGAGAGGGCAGTACTTC. The genes are TRBV11-2 and TRBJ2-7; 7 nucleotides align to TRBD1. The CDR3 contains 14 residues. The V and J ends lost 0 bases and 9 bases, in that order; junction bases with no gene match: 8. Looked up from germline, CDR1 is SGHAT and CDR2 is FQNNGV.

This clone has only a few counts. The chain has TRBV11-2 and TRBJ1-2; no clear D. This CDR3 has 13 amino acids. Germline V CDR1 and CDR2: SGHAT, FQNNGV. The V end lost 1 base, the J end lost 1 base, and 4 bases lay between the germline ends. The chain's CDR3 is CASSLGHNYGYTF. The CDR3 nucleotides are TGTGCCAGCAGCTTAGGACATAACTATGGCTACACCTTC.

The chain is built from TRBV28 and TRBJ2-7; a weak D match, TRBD1 (6 bases). The germline CDR1 and CDR2 sequences are MDHEN and SYDVKM. Trimming pared 5 bases from V and 3 bases from J, leaving 8 bases between. The CDR3 has 12 amino acids. CDR3 amino acids: CASSRTDYEQYF. DNA for the CDR3: TGTGCCAGCAGTCGGACAGACTACGAGCAGTACTTC.

The chain employs TRBV30 and TRBJ2-3, with 9 bases matching TRBD1. In germline, CDR1 is GTSNPN, CDR2 SVGIG (reference sequence). V dropped 3 bases and J dropped 4; count of bases not matched to a gene: 8. The CDR3 sequence is 15 residues long. CDR3 sequence: CAWSNTGGISDTQYF. DNA for the CDR3: TGTGCCTGGAGCAACACAGGGGGCATTTCAGATACGCAGTATTTT.

This sequence joins TRBV2 and TRBJ2-4; the D gene is possibly TRBD2 (6 bases). Per germline, CDR1 SNHLY and CDR2 FYNNEI. The CDR3 has 13 residues. V gave up 4 bases and J gave up 7 bases, with 11 bases separating them. The CDR3 protein is CASSGYSGNIQYF. CDR3 in DNA: TGTGCCAGCAGTGGGTACAGCGGGAACATTCAGTACTTC.